Below are 8 T cell receptor beta chains sequenced from a single sample in a study of OX40 agonist ivuxolimab in advanced cancers. Here immunoSEQ multiplex PCR was the method, and the copy in TCRdb shows in-frame clones only, minus some. The sample contains tens of thousands of clones, roughly 90% of which appear only once. Sequencing was performed on CD4+ or CD8+ T cells sorted from blood, taken in a trial of the OX40 agonist ivuxolimab. These receptors all stem from an adult with an advanced solid tumor such as melanoma, head and neck, liver or kidney cancer.

As regards this clone: Just one base apart from a much larger clone, this may be a read error. The chain links TRBV11-3 to TRBJ1-1; TRBD1 is a possible D gene (5 bases). This CDR3 comprises 13 residues. V was shortened by 5 bases and J by 2 bases, with 9 bases between the two germline ends. Germline V gene lookup returns CDR1 SGHNT and CDR2 YENEEA. CDR3 nucleotide sequence: TGTGCCAGCAGCCTAACAGGAAACACTGAAGCTTTCTTT. Translated, it gives CASSLTGNTEAFF.

The chain employs TRBV5-4 and TRBJ2-7, with 9 bases matching TRBD1. Germline CDR1 is SGHNT and CDR2 is YYREEE (reference sequence). With V trimmed by 5 bases and J by 7 bases, 4 bases remained unmatched. The CDR3 runs 12 residues. The CDR3 is CASRDRGREQYF. As DNA, the CDR3 is TGTGCCAGCAGGGACAGGGGTAGGGAGCAGTACTTC. Together with reference TRBV5-4 and TRBJ2-7, the CDR3 gives the full variable domain: ETGVTQSPTHLIKTRGQQVTLRCSSQSGHNTVSWYQQALGQGPQFIFQYYREEENGRGNFPPRFSGLQFPNYSSELNVNALELDDSALYLCASRDRGREQYFGPGTRLTVT.

The chain combines TRBV7-8 with TRBJ1-3, with D unclear. The CDR3 has 15 residues. Germline V gene data show CDR1 as SGHVS and CDR2 as FQNEAQ. Deletions cut 5 bases from V and 2 bases from J, with 13 bases between. The CDR3 nucleotides are TGTGCCAGCAGCCCCCGAGGCTTCGCTGGAAACACCATATATTTT. Translated, it gives CASSPRGFAGNTIYF.

This clone was seen a few times. The chain combines TRBV30 with TRBJ1-1; D not certain. The CDR3 runs 11 residues. V lost 5 bases and J lost 5, with 9 bases in between. CDR1 GTSNPN and CDR2 SVGIG come from the germline V gene (reference sequence). CDR3 sequence reads: CAWGRATEAFF. The CDR3 nucleotides are TGTGCCTGGGGTCGTGCTACTGAAGCTTTCTTT. Full variable domain (remainder filled in from reference TRBV30 and TRBJ1-1): SQTIHQWPATLVQPVGSPLSLECTVEGTSNPNLYWYRQAAGRGLQLLFYSVGIGQISSEVPQNLSASRPQDRQFILSSKKLLLSDSGFYLCAWGRATEAFFGQGTRLTVV.

The V gene is TRBV5-4, the J gene TRBJ1-2, with D tentatively TRBD1 (5 bases). CDR3 length: 14 residues. Looked up from germline, CDR1 is SGHNT and CDR2 is YYREEE (reference sequence). V was pared by 7 bases and J by 3 bases, with 16 bases between. CDR3: CASGLGGGDYGYTF. The CDR3 DNA is TGTGCCAGCGGCCTTGGTGGGGGTGACTATGGCTACACCTTC.

The chain links TRBV7-9 to TRBJ2-3; the D is unclear. V shed 5 bases and J shed 5 bases, with 14 bases lying between them. The germline V gene encodes CDR1 SEHNR and CDR2 FQNEAQ (reference sequence). The CDR3 contains 14 residues. Here the CDR3 reads CASSPQRPGDTQYF. In DNA form, the CDR3 reads TGTGCCAGCAGCCCCCAAAGACCGGGAGATACGCAGTATTTT.

This chain links TRBV4-1 with TRBJ1-2; D is unresolved. CDR3 length equals 14 residues. Germline V gene data show CDR1 as MGHRA and CDR2 as YSYEKL. The germline V and J ends were trimmed by 1 base and 7 bases, with 13 bases remaining between them. CDR3 sequence (DNA): TGCGCCAGCAGCCAAGTGGTCCCGGTAGCTGGCTACACCTTC. Encoded protein: CASSQVVPVAGYTF.

V and J are TRBV6-1 and TRBJ1-3, with 7 bases identical to TRBD1. Unmatched junction bases numbered 6, after V lost 7 bases and J lost 0 bases. The germline CDR1 and CDR2 sequences are MNHNS and SASEGT. CDR3 size: 15 residues. The CDR3 loop reads CASKVQGSSGNTIYF. CDR3 bases: TGTGCCAGCAAGGTACAGGGGAGCTCTGGAAACACCATATATTTT.